Shown below are 20 T cell receptor beta chains from a single sample sequenced in a study of cytomegalovirus exposure and HLA in healthy donors. The PCR ran on 60 Vbeta and 13 Jbeta primers. Only in-frame clones appear in the TCRdb table, and some are missing; sequencing was by immunoSEQ multiplex PCR. The table lists about 190,000 clones, around 86% of them singletons. Sequenced: PBMCs. All receptors come from a woman under 30 in good health and CMV-seronegative.

Written as DNA, the CDR3 is TGCGCCAGCAGTGATAACGGGGGAGGCACAGATACGCAGTATTTT. This gives the protein CASSDNGGGTDTQYF. The rearrangement uses TRBV10-2 and TRBJ2-3, with a weak D call TRBD2 (6 bases). From germline, CDR1 is WSHSY and CDR2 SAAADI. Trimming took off 3 bases at V and 1 base at J, with 11 bases between the two ends. CDR3 size: 15 residues.

The rearrangement links TRBV27 to TRBJ2-1; maybe TRBD1 (5 bases). Trimming stripped 8 bases from V and 2 bases from J, with 13 bases between. The CDR3 is 14 residues long. Germline V gives CDR1 MNHEY, CDR2 SMNVEV (reference sequence). This CDR3 reads CASLGQGPYNEQFF. CDR3 coding DNA: TGTGCCAGCTTGGGCCAGGGCCCCTACAATGAGCAGTTCTTC.

The chain is built from TRBV4-2 and TRBJ2-1; the match to TRBD2 covers 10 bases. The germline V gene encodes CDR1 LGHNA and CDR2 YNFKEQ. The J segment lost 0 bases and the V segment lost 6 bases, leaving 8 bases of the junction unmatched. CDR3 length equals 17 residues. This chain's CDR3 is CASRSEAGGSSYNEQFF. The CDR3 DNA follows: TGTGCCAGCAGATCCGAAGCGGGAGGGAGCTCCTACAATGAGCAGTTCTTC.

The chain has TRBV6-8 and TRBJ2-5; tentative D call: TRBD2 (6 bases). From germline, CDR1 is MNHGY and CDR2 SAAAGT. The CDR3 has 15 residues. Trimming left V 6 bases short and J 7 bases short, with 21 bases between. The CDR3 nucleotides read TGTGCCAGCAGCCGTACCGGGACCTTGGGGGGGACCCAGTACTTC. Its protein product is CASSRTGTLGGTQYF.

J is TRBJ1-4 and V is TRBV30, with 9 bases lining up with TRBD1. The CDR3 has 15 residues. Germline V lookup: CDR1 GTSNPN, CDR2 SVGIG (reference sequence). The V and J ends lost 8 bases and 7 bases, in that order; junction bases with no gene match: 14. The CDR3 spells CAGGTGGRSGEKLFF. The CDR3 nucleotides are TGTGCCGGGGGAACAGGGGGCAGGTCGGGTGAAAAACTGTTTTTT.

This clone was picked up a small number of times. This chain joins TRBV5-1 and TRBJ2-4; 9 bases are shared with TRBD1. The V gene end was trimmed by 0 bases and the J gene end by 6 bases; junction bases not matched to a gene: 7. This CDR3 comprises 16 residues. In germline, CDR1 is SGHRS, CDR2 YFSETQ. The DNA for the CDR3 is TGCGCCAGCAGCTTGGCCCCCGGGACAGGGACAAACATTCAGTACTTC. Protein product: CASSLAPGTGTNIQYF.

V gene TRBV7-3 combines with J gene TRBJ2-2; unclear D gene. Between the trimmed V and J ends, which lost 5 bases and 6 bases, there was a span of 4 bases. Per germline, CDR1 SGHTA and CDR2 FQGTGA. The CDR3 is 11 residues long. The CDR3 region is CASSGAGELFF. DNA for the CDR3: TGTGCCAGCAGCGGAGCCGGGGAGCTGTTTTTT.

The CDR3 coding sequence is TGTGCCAGCAGTTTCTCAGGGACAGGTGCTGAAAAACTGTTTTTT. Residues: CASSFSGTGAEKLFF. The chain recombines TRBV27 with TRBJ1-4; 8 bases are shared with TRBD1. Unmatched junction bases numbered 7, after V lost 3 bases and J lost 7 bases. Germline CDR1 is MNHEY and CDR2 is SMNVEV (reference sequence). The CDR3 runs 15 residues.

The chain uses TRBV2 and TRBJ1-1, with unresolved D. The germline V gene has CDR1 SNHLY and CDR2 FYNNEI. The V end lost 4 bases, the J end lost 6 bases, and 9 bases lay between the germline ends. CDR3 length: 12 residues. The CDR3 nucleotides are TGTGCCAGCAGTGCGGGGAGGGCTGAAGCTTTCTTT. Residues: CASSAGRAEAFF.

The chain couples TRBV9 to TRBJ1-1, with a weak D call TRBD1 (5 bases). Germline CDR1 is SGDLS and CDR2 is YYNGEE. This CDR3 is 11 amino acids long. Here the CDR3 DNA reads TGTGCTTCGGGGGATCTCGCTGAAGCTTTCTTT. Encoded protein: CASGDLAEAFF.

V gene TRBV30 combines with J gene TRBJ2-7; 8 nucleotides align to TRBD2. Germline values: CDR1 GTSNPN, CDR2 SVGIG (reference sequence). This CDR3 comprises 17 residues. The CDR3 sequence is CAGLKGSIAGWGGEQYF. The DNA for the CDR3 is TGTGCTGGACTGAAGGGGTCCATAGCGGGGTGGGGAGGGGAGCAGTACTTC.

The chain combines TRBV4-2 with TRBJ1-4; TRBD1 is a possible D gene (5 bases). Germline V gene data show CDR1 as LGHNA and CDR2 as YNFKEQ. The V end was cut by 8 bases, the J end by 0 bases, with 13 bases between. The CDR3 totals 15 residues. This CDR3 is CASGGETATNEKLFF. The DNA for the CDR3 is TGTGCCAGCGGGGGGGAGACTGCAACTAATGAAAAACTGTTTTTT.

The V gene is TRBV5-1, the J gene TRBJ2-1; 9 bases line up with TRBD2. The length of the CDR3 is 15 residues. Trimming removed 4 bases from V and 6 bases from J; junction bases left unmatched: 8. CDR1 and CDR2 from the germline V gene are SGHRS and YFSETQ. The CDR3 spells CASSQVSGGGNEQFF. CDR3 DNA sequence: TGCGCCAGCAGCCAGGTTAGCGGGGGAGGCAATGAGCAGTTCTTC. Using reference TRBV5-1 and TRBJ2-1 for the parts outside the CDR3, the full variable domain is KAGVTQTPRYLIKTRGQQVTLSCSPISGHRSVSWYQQTPGQGLQFLFEYFSETQRNKGNFPGRFSGRQFSNSRSEMNVSTLELGDSALYLCASSQVSGGGNEQFFGPGTRLTVL.

This chain connects TRBV18 to TRBJ1-5, with 7 bases fitting TRBD1. The CDR3 length is 16 residues. J gave up 9 bases and V 4 bases, and 15 bases lay outside the gene matches. Germline CDR1 is KGHSH and CDR2 is LQKENI. The CDR3, as DNA: TGTGCCAGCTCACAAGGCTCGACAGGGAGTGATGGGCCCCAGCATTTT. Translated, it gives CASSQGSTGSDGPQHF.

This clone was seen once. Other DNA sequences in the sample encode the same CDR3. This chain connects TRBV30 to TRBJ2-5; the D is unclear. The CDR3 totals 13 residues. Trimming took 2 bases from V and 5 from J, leaving 12 bases between them. Per germline, CDR1 GTSNPN and CDR2 SVGIG (reference sequence). CDR3 sequence: CAWSFSSQETQYF. The CDR3 nucleotides are TGTGCCTGGAGTTTTAGCAGTCAGGAGACCCAGTACTTC.

This chain joins TRBV6-6 and TRBJ1-4; maybe TRBD1 (5 bases). The V end was cut by 6 bases, the J end by 5 bases, with 13 bases between. The CDR3 consists of 14 residues. Germline V gene sequence: CDR1 MNHNY, CDR2 SVGAGI (reference sequence). CDR3 DNA sequence: TGTGCCAGCAGCCTACAGGCGCCAAATGAAAAACTGTTTTTT. Translation: CASSLQAPNEKLFF.

The chain joins TRBV7-2 to TRBJ1-2, with TRBD1 matching 10 bases. The CDR3 has 15 residues. Germline CDR1 SGHTA, CDR2 FQGNSA. The ends lost 1 base at V and 2 bases at J; junction bases unmatched: 1. The CDR3 region is CASSLGGQGNYGYTF. CDR3 nucleotide sequence: TGTGCCAGCAGCTTAGGGGGACAGGGGAACTATGGCTACACCTTC.

V usage is TRBV29-1 and J usage is TRBJ2-1; TRBD2 aligns across 9 bases. Germline CDR1 and CDR2: SQVTM and ANQGSEA. J gave up 8 bases and V 4 bases, and 3 bases lay outside the gene matches. The CDR3 is 12 residues long. The CDR3 region has the DNA TGCAGCGTTGCCGAGCGGGAGGATGAGCAGTTCTTC. It codes for CSVAEREDEQFF.

This chain uses TRBV11-2 with TRBJ1-1; tentatively, D is TRBD1 (6 bases). Germline V gene lookup returns CDR1 SGHAT and CDR2 FQNNGV. V gave up 5 bases and J gave up 4 bases, with 11 bases separating them. The CDR3 runs 13 residues. The CDR3 DNA sequence: TGTGCCAGCAGCCCACAGGGCCCCACTGAAGCTTTCTTT. This encodes CASSPQGPTEAFF.

The V and J genes are TRBV9 and TRBJ2-3; 8 bases are a match to TRBD2. Germline CDR1 reads SGDLS; CDR2 reads YYNGEE. Unmatched junction bases numbered 12, after V lost 5 bases and J lost 4 bases. The CDR3 extends over 16 amino acids. The CDR3 DNA follows: TGTGCCAGCAGGCCCGCACCGGGACTAGTAGCAGATACGCAGTATTTT. Translated: CASRPAPGLVADTQYF.